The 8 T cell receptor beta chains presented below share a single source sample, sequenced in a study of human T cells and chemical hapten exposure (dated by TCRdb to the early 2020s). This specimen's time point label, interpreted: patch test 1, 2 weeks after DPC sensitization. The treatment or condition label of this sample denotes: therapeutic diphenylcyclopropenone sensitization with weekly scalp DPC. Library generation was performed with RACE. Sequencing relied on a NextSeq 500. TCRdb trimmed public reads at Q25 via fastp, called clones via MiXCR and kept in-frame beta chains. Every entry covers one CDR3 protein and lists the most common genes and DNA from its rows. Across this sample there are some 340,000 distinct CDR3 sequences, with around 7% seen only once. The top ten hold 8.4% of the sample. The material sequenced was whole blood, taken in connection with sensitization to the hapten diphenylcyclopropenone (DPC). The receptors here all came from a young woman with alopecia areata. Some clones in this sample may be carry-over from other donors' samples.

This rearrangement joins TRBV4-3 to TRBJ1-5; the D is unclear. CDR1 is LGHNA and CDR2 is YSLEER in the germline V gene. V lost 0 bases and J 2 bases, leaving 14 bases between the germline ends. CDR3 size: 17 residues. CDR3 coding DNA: TGCGCCAGCAGCCAAGATGCAGTGATAGCGGGCAATCAGCCCCAGCATTTT. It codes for CASSQDAVIAGNQPQHF.

CDR3 loop: CASSLEYF. DNA of the CDR3: TGTGCCAGCAGCCTCGAGTACTTC. V is TRBV3-1 and J is TRBJ2-7, with D hard to call. The V end was cut by 4 bases, the J end by 11 bases, with 3 bases between. CDR1 and CDR2 from the germline V gene are LGHDT and YNNKEL (reference sequence). The length of the CDR3 is 8 residues.

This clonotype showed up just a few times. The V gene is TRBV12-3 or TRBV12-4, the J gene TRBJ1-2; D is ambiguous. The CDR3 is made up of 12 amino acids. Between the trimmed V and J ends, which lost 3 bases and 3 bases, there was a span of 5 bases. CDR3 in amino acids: CASSFWDYGYTF. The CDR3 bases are TGTGCCAGCAGTTTTTGGGACTATGGCTACACCTTC.

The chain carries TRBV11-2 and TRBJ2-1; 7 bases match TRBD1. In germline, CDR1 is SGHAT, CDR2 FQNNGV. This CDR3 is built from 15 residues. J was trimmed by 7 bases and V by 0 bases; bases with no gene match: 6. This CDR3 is CASSLDEGARNEQFF. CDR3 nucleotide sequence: TGTGCCAGCAGCTTAGATGAGGGGGCTCGAAATGAGCAGTTCTTC. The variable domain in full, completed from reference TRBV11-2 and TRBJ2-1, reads EAGVAQSPRYKIIEKRQSVAFWCNPISGHATLYWYQQILGQGPKLLIQFQNNGVVDDSQLPKDRFSAERLKGVDSTLKIQPAKLEDSAVYLCASSLDEGARNEQFFGPGTRLTVL.

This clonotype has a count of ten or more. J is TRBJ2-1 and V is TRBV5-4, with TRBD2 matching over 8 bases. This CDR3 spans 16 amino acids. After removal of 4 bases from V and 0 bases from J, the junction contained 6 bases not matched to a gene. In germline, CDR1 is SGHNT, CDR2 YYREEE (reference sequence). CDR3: CASSLQRGSSYNEQFF. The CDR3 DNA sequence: TGTGCCAGCAGCCTTCAGCGGGGGAGCTCCTACAATGAGCAGTTCTTC. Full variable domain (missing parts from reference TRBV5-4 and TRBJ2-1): ETGVTQSPTHLIKTRGQQVTLRCSSQSGHNTVSWYQQALGQGPQFIFQYYREEENGRGNFPPRFSGLQFPNYSSELNVNALELDDSALYLCASSLQRGSSYNEQFFGPGTRLTVL.

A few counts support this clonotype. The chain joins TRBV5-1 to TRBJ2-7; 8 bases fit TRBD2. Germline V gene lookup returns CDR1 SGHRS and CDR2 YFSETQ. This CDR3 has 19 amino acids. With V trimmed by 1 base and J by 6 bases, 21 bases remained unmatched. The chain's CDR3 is CASSLKPLAGIGAVGEQYF. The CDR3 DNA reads TGCGCCAGCAGCTTGAAGCCGCTAGCGGGCATTGGAGCGGTGGGCGAGCAGTACTTC. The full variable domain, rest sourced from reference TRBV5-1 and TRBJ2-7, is KAGVTQTPRYLIKTRGQQVTLSCSPISGHRSVSWYQQTPGQGLQFLFEYFSETQRNKGNFPGRFSGRQFSNSRSEMNVSTLELGDSALYLCASSLKPLAGIGAVGEQYFGPGTRLTVT.

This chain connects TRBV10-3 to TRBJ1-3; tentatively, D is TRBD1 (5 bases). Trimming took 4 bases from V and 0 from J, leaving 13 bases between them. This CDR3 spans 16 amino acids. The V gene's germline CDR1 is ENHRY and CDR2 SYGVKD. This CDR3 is CAISVARDGSGNTIYF. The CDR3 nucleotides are TGTGCCATCAGTGTGGCCCGGGACGGCTCTGGAAACACCATATATTTT.

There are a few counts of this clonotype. The CDR3 spells CATSRGPDGEQFF. The CDR3 bases are TGTGCCACCAGCAGAGGCCCCGATGGGGAGCAGTTCTTC. The rearrangement links TRBV15 to TRBJ2-1; D not resolved. CDR3 length: 13 amino acids. V gave up 1 base and J gave up 10 bases, with 11 bases separating them. Germline-derived CDR1 and CDR2 are LNHNV and YYDKDF (reference sequence).